Listed below are T cell receptor beta chains from one sample, sequenced in a study of Graves' ophthalmopathy and Graves' hyperthyroidism. TCRdb reprocessed the multiplex PCR reads via MiXCR and lists one record per CDR3 protein. Counted here are 620,000 or so distinct CDR3 sequences, approximately 21% occurring once; the ten biggest clones make up about 6.6%. The source material was peripheral blood. The source is a woman in her late teens or twenties with stable Graves' hyperthyroidism. Some clones in this sample may be carry-over from other donors' samples. CDR3s include the opening cysteine and the closing phenylalanine or tryptophan. D genes are given only for firm matches. Clone size is not always given. Where it is, it says once, few, many or a class for expanded clones.

v_gene	j_gene	d_gene	abundance	CDR3aa	CDR3nt
TRBV6-5	TRBJ1-3	-	many	CASSYSSGRSGNTIYF	TGTGCCAGCAGTTACTCGTCAGGCCGCTCTGGAAACACCATATATTTT
TRBV20-1	TRBJ2-7	-	many	CSAHRAQSSYEQYF	TGCAGTGCGCACCGAGCACAGTCCTCCTACGAGCAGTACTTC
TRBV6-1	TRBJ1-5	-	-	CASSALNRGNQPQHF	TGTGCCAGCAGCGCTCTAAACAGGGGCAATCAGCCCCAGCATTTT
TRBV7-8	TRBJ1-1	-	-	CASSFGPPPGGTFF	TGTGCCAGCAGCTTCGGTCCCCCCCCCGGTGGGACTTTCTTT
TRBV6-2/TRBV6-3	TRBJ1-5	-	many	CASSYYREPAQHF	TGTGCCAGCAGTTACTACAGGGAGCCGGCCCAGCATTTT
TRBV12-3/TRBV12-4	TRBJ1-3	-	few	CASRRDGLNTIYF	TGTGCCAGCAGAAGGGACGGCCTAAACACCATATATTTT
TRBV4-1	TRBJ2-6	TRBD2	few	CASSQDLGGRATGANVLTF	TGCGCCAGCAGCCAAGATCTGGGCGGGAGGGCGACTGGGGCCAACGTCCTGACTTTC
TRBV12-3/TRBV12-4	TRBJ2-7	-	-	CASSLTSLGYEQYF	TGTGCCAGCAGTTTAACCAGTTTGGGCTACGAGCAGTACTTC
TRBV12-3/TRBV12-4	TRBJ2-7	-	-	CASSAGDEQYF	TGTGCCAGCTCGGCAGGAGACGAGCAGTACTTC
TRBV6-4	TRBJ2-5	TRBD1	few	CASSDPDDRDSKETQYF	TGTGCCAGCAGTGACCCGGATGACCGGGACAGTAAAGAGACCCAGTACTTC
TRBV6-1	TRBJ1-2	TRBD1	-	CASRTGVGSYGYTF	TGTGCCAGCAGGACAGGGGTAGGCAGCTATGGCTACACCTTC
TRBV6-5	TRBJ1-5	TRBD1	-	CASSLTGAVGQPQHF	TGTGCCAGCAGTTTGACAGGGGCGGTGGGTCAGCCCCAGCATTTT
TRBV7-8	TRBJ1-1	TRBD1	-	CASSRQGREYTEAFF	TGTGCCAGCAGCCGACAGGGCCGGGAATACACTGAAGCTTTCTTT
TRBV27	TRBJ1-1	-	many	CASTPLRGNTEAFF	TGTGCCAGCACCCCCCTTAGAGGGAACACTGAAGCTTTCTTT
TRBV20-1	TRBJ1-2	TRBD1	many	CSASGQGGGLNYGYTF	TGCAGTGCTAGCGGTCAGGGAGGGGGCCTTAACTATGGCTACACCTTC
TRBV12-3/TRBV12-4	TRBJ1-1	-	many	CASSQDRSEAFF	TGTGCCAGCAGCCAAGACAGGTCTGAAGCTTTCTTT
TRBV6-1	TRBJ2-7	-	many	CASRREETVSYEQYF	TGTGCCAGCAGGCGCGAGGAGACGGTCTCCTACGAGCAGTACTTC
TRBV6-1	TRBJ2-5	TRBD1	-	CASSEGTGGLETQYF	TGTGCCAGCAGTGAGGGGACAGGGGGTTTGGAGACCCAGTACTTC
TRBV24-1	TRBJ2-4	-	many	CATSDSEPGAKNIQYF	TGTGCCACCAGTGATTCCGAACCGGGGGCCAAAAACATTCAGTACTTC
TRBV5-4	TRBJ2-7	TRBD2	many	CASSSQLTSGDYEQYF	TGTGCCAGCAGCTCCCAACTTACTAGCGGGGACTACGAGCAGTACTTC
TRBV6-5	TRBJ1-2	TRBD1	many	CASSFDRVEYGYTF	TGTGCCAGCAGTTTTGACAGGGTGGAGTATGGCTACACCTTC
TRBV6-1	TRBJ1-5	-	many	CASSETYRDKPQHF	TGTGCCAGCAGTGAAACCTACAGGGATAAACCCCAGCATTTT
TRBV12-3/TRBV12-4	TRBJ1-5	-	few	CASSPQGREPQHF	TGTGCCAGCAGTCCACAGGGAAGGGAGCCCCAGCATTTT
TRBV2	TRBJ1-5	TRBD1	many	CASSEGVRGYNQPQHF	TGTGCCAGCAGTGAGGGCGTCAGGGGGTACAATCAGCCCCAGCATTTT
TRBV2	TRBJ1-5	-	few	CASTQSSLKRGINQPQHF	TGTGCCAGCACCCAAAGTAGTCTAAAAAGAGGGATCAATCAGCCCCAGCATTTT
TRBV6-1	TRBJ2-2	TRBD2	-	CASSALAGGPNTGELFF	TGTGCCAGCAGTGCGCTAGCGGGGGGCCCGAACACCGGGGAGCTGTTTTTT
TRBV28	TRBJ1-6	-	-	CASNYLRDPSNSPLHF	TGTGCCAGCAACTACCTAAGGGACCCCAGTAATTCACCCCTCCACTTT
TRBV19	TRBJ2-7	-	many	CASSAQGGPYEQYF	TGTGCCAGTAGTGCGCAGGGGGGACCCTACGAGCAGTACTTC
TRBV12-3/TRBV12-4	TRBJ2-7	TRBD2	many	CASRERERSYEQYF	TGTGCCAGCAGGGAGCGGGAGAGGTCCTACGAGCAGTACTTC
TRBV11-3	TRBJ2-5	-	-	CASSLGRDRQETQYF	TGTGCCAGCAGCTTGGGACGGGACCGCCAAGAGACCCAGTACTTC
TRBV9	TRBJ1-1	-	many	CASSPEGTMNTEAFF	TGTGCCAGCAGCCCCGAGGGGACAATGAACACTGAAGCTTTCTTT
TRBV11-2	TRBJ1-5	-	many	CASSLVPGNGQPQHF	TGTGCCAGCAGCTTAGTTCCAGGGAATGGTCAGCCCCAGCATTTT
TRBV24-1	TRBJ1-5	-	many	CATSEGRGFSNQPQHF	TGTGCCACCAGTGAGGGAAGGGGTTTTAGCAATCAGCCCCAGCATTTT
TRBV2	TRBJ1-6	-	few	CASSAPEAPLHF	TGTGCCAGCAGTGCCCCAGAAGCACCCCTCCACTTT
TRBV12-3/TRBV12-4	TRBJ2-4	-	few	CASSLGGVGNIQYF	TGTGCCAGCAGTTTAGGGGGGGTTGGAAACATTCAGTACTTC
TRBV12-3/TRBV12-4	TRBJ2-7	TRBD1	-	CASSKGQLSYEQYF	TGTGCCAGCAGTAAGGGACAGCTCTCCTACGAGCAGTACTTC
TRBV6-2/TRBV6-3	TRBJ1-1	-	many	CASSSYPGGKAFF	TGTGCCAGCAGTTCATATCCCGGAGGGAAAGCTTTCTTT
TRBV28	TRBJ1-5	-	-	CASRPGHLTHQPQHF	TGTGCCAGCAGACCGGGACACCTTACTCATCAGCCCCAGCATTTT
TRBV6-1	TRBJ2-2	-	-	CASSEPGGGTGELFF	TGTGCCAGCAGTGAGCCAGGGGGGGGAACCGGGGAGCTGTTTTTT
TRBV7-3	TRBJ2-5	TRBD2	few	CASSTLAGNVETQYF	TGTGCCAGCAGCACCCTAGCGGGTAACGTGGAGACCCAGTACTTC
TRBV12-3/TRBV12-4	TRBJ2-7	-	-	CASSLRDMGWYDQYF	TGTGCCAGCAGTTTAAGGGACATGGGTTGGTACGATCAGTACTTC
TRBV28	TRBJ2-2	TRBD2	-	CASSFSSGGAVSRAGELFF	TGTGCCAGCAGTTTCTCTAGCGGGGGGGCAGTTTCTCGGGCCGGGGAGCTGTTTTTT
TRBV2	TRBJ2-7	-	many	CASSLSQWSLTGPYEQYF	TGTGCCAGCAGTCTCTCTCAGTGGTCCCTAACGGGCCCCTACGAGCAGTACTTC
TRBV20-1	TRBJ2-7	-	few	CSARGYPGAPGSYEQYF	TGCAGTGCTAGAGGCTACCCGGGGGCGCCGGGCTCCTACGAGCAGTACTTC
TRBV6-5	TRBJ2-6	-	-	CANGHSISGANVLTF	TGTGCCAACGGTCACTCGATCTCTGGGGCCAACGTCCTGACTTTC
TRBV14	TRBJ1-1	-	many	CASSAGLGIMNTEAFF	TGTGCCAGCAGCGCCGGCTTGGGGATCATGAACACTGAAGCTTTCTTT
TRBV6-5	TRBJ2-7	TRBD2	many	CASSYSDRGGEQYF	TGTGCCAGCAGTTATTCAGACCGGGGAGGGGAGCAGTACTTC
TRBV6-5	TRBJ1-1	TRBD1	many	CASSYSGDRVNTEAFF	TGTGCCAGCAGTTACTCGGGGGACAGGGTGAACACTGAAGCTTTCTTT
TRBV20-1	TRBJ2-7	TRBD2	many	CSARDPSGGTYEQYF	TGCAGTGCTAGAGATCCTAGCGGGGGGACCTACGAGCAGTACTTC
TRBV6-1	TRBJ2-5	-	few	CASGTIQGTQYF	TGTGCCAGCGGGACAATACAAGGGACCCAGTACTTC
TRBV9	TRBJ1-1	-	many	CASSVDSGWTEAFF	TGTGCCAGCAGCGTAGATTCGGGGTGGACTGAAGCTTTCTTT
TRBV6-2/TRBV6-3	TRBJ1-6	TRBD1	once	CASSYARDRGYSPLHF	TGTGCCAGCAGTTATGCCAGGGACAGGGGTTACTCACCCCTCCACTTT
TRBV6-1	TRBJ2-7	-	-	CASRRTESYEQYF	TGTGCCAGCAGGCGGACAGAATCCTACGAGCAGTACTTC
TRBV27	TRBJ1-2	-	few	CASSLLGGWSYGYTF	TGTGCCAGCAGTTTATTGGGGGGCTGGAGCTATGGCTACACCTTC